Listed below are T cell receptor beta chains from one sample, sequenced in a study of blood T cell repertoires in COVID-19. Profiled with immunoSEQ multiplex PCR; TCRdb holds only in-frame clones, not every one. The data show 45,000 to 65,000 clones, roughly nine tenths seen once. The specimen was peripheral blood. The source of these receptors is a woman aged 80 or over with acute or convalescent COVID-19. Each CDR3 is given with its conserved first and last residue. The D gene is left open where the match is weak. Clone size, where shown, is once, few, many, or a class for clones that have expanded.

TRBV7-9,16,.,TRBJ2-5,TRBD2,TGTGCCAGCAGCTCCAGGACTAGCGGGAGGCACGAGACCCAGTACTTC,CASSSRTSGRHETQYF
TRBV11-3,15,.,TRBJ2-3,.,TGTGCCAGCAGCCGGGACACTCGGGGTACAGATACGCAGTATTTT,CASSRDTRGTDTQYF
TRBV5-5,17,.,TRBJ2-1,.,TGTGCCAGCAATAGCCCCGGCTCGGTGGGTTTCTACAATGAGCAGTTCTTC,CASNSPGSVGFYNEQFF
TRBV7-9,14,.,TRBJ2-5,TRBD1,TGTGCCAGCAGCCTAACAGGGGGGAGAGAGACCCAGTACTTC,CASSLTGGRETQYF
TRBV5-1,15,.,TRBJ2-5,TRBD2,TGCGCCAGCAGCTTCTCCTCGGGGGGTCAAGAGACCCAGTACTTC,CASSFSSGGQETQYF
TRBV30,13,.,TRBJ2-7,.,TGTGCCTGGAACCTGGGGGGAACCTACGAGCAGTACTTC,CAWNLGGTYEQYF
TRBV30,16,.,TRBJ1-5,TRBD1,TGTGCCTGGAGTGCTGCTTGGGCAGGGGGATATCAGCCCCAGCATTTT,CAWSAAWAGGYQPQHF
TRBV5-1,13,.,TRBJ1-2,TRBD1,TGCGCCAGCAGCCACACAGGGGGGGATGGCTACACCTTC,CASSHTGGDGYTF
TRBV5-1,16,.,TRBJ1-2,.,TGCGCCAGCAGCTTGGCCGGGCGGGAGGGGAACTATGGCTACACCTTC,CASSLAGREGNYGYTF
TRBV19,11,.,TRBJ2-5,.,TGTGCCAGTAGCAGGGGTTCGACCCAGTACTTC,CASSRGSTQYF
TRBV2,12,.,TRBJ2-3,.,TGTGCCAGCGCGGATATCACAGATACGCAGTATTTT,CASADITDTQYF
TRBV5-1,15,.,TRBJ2-5,TRBD1,TGCGCCAGCAGCTTGGGGACAGGGGGCCAAGAGACCCAGTACTTC,CASSLGTGGQETQYF
TRBV3-1/TRBV3-2,15,few,TRBJ1-2,TRBD1,TGTGCCAGCAGCCCCACGTTACAGGGGTGGGGAGGCTACACCTTC,CASSPTLQGWGGYTF
TRBV19,15,.,TRBJ2-1,.,TGTGCCAGTAGTATAGATTGGGCGTCCTACAATGAGCAGTTCTTC,CASSIDWASYNEQFF
TRBV29-1,13,.,TRBJ2-1,.,TGCAGCGTTGTTGTGCAGGCCGTTGGTGAGCAGTTCTTC,CSVVVQAVGEQFF
TRBV3-1/TRBV3-2,18,.,TRBJ2-3,.,TGTGCCAGCAGCCAGGCTGGTCTCAGCGGAACTAGCACAGATACGCAGTATTTT,CASSQAGLSGTSTDTQYF
TRBV19,13,.,TRBJ1-5,.,TGTGCCAGTAGGGCCGATAGCAATCAGCCCCAGCATTTT,CASRADSNQPQHF
TRBV11-2,18,once,TRBJ2-3,TRBD2,TGTGCCAGCAGCTTCCCCTTAGCCCAGGGGCGGGAGGCAGATACGCAGTATTTT,CASSFPLAQGREADTQYF
TRBV3-1/TRBV3-2,15,.,TRBJ1-1,TRBD1,TGTGCCAGCAGCCAGCGACAGGGGACGAACACTGAAGCTTTCTTT,CASSQRQGTNTEAFF
TRBV6-2/TRBV6-3,19,.,TRBJ2-1,TRBD2,TGTGCCAGCAGTTACCCGGGACTAGCGGGCGGAAGCTCCTACAATGAGCAGTTCTTC,CASSYPGLAGGSSYNEQFF
TRBV18,17,.,TRBJ2-6,.,TGTGCCAGCTCACTTCCGGGAACCATATCTGGTGCCAACGTCCTGACTTTC,CASSLPGTISGANVLTF
TRBV21-1,17,.,TRBJ2-1,.,TGTGCCAGCAGCACGGGACAGGGCGATTCCTCCTACAATGAGCAGTTCTTC,CASSTGQGDSSYNEQFF
TRBV5-6,15,.,TRBJ1-4,.,TGTGCCAGCAGCTTGGGGGCGGGGACTGGGGAAAAACTGTTTTTT,CASSLGAGTGEKLFF
TRBV4-3,14,.,TRBJ2-7,.,TGCGCCAGCAGCCAAGGGGCAGGGACCTACGAGCAGTACTTC,CASSQGAGTYEQYF
TRBV24-1,18,.,TRBJ2-3,TRBD1,TGTGCCACCAGTGACCCCGGACAGGGGAGGGGGGGCACAGATACGCAGTATTTT,CATSDPGQGRGGTDTQYF
TRBV4-1,14,.,TRBJ1-5,.,TGCGCCAGCAGCCGGACAGATAGCAATCAGCCCCAGCATTTT,CASSRTDSNQPQHF
TRBV5-4,13,.,TRBJ1-1,.,TGTGCCAGCAGCGCCGGACAAGGATCCGAAGCTTTCTTT,CASSAGQGSEAFF
TRBV7-2,14,.,TRBJ2-7,TRBD2,TGTGCCAGCAGCTTAGGCGGGAGCGTTTACGAGCAGTACTTC,CASSLGGSVYEQYF
TRBV3-1/TRBV3-2,17,.,TRBJ2-5,TRBD2,TGTGCCAGCAGCAGACGGACTAGCGGGATCGGTTGGGAGACCCAGTACTTC,CASSRRTSGIGWETQYF
TRBV28,14,.,TRBJ2-2,TRBD1,TGTGCCAGCAGCCGAGGACAGGGGACCGGGGAGCTGTTTTTT,CASSRGQGTGELFF
TRBV28,14,.,TRBJ2-1,.,TGTGCCAGCAGTCCTACGCTCATTGCAGGGGAGCAGTTCTTC,CASSPTLIAGEQFF
TRBV30,15,.,TRBJ2-1,TRBD2,TGTGCCTGGAGTGGGGGACTAGCTGGCTACAATGAGCAGTTCTTC,CAWSGGLAGYNEQFF
TRBV7-8,16,.,TRBJ2-3,.,TGTGCCAGCAGCTTAGCCCGGGGCCGGGGGACAGATACGCAGTATTTT,CASSLARGRGTDTQYF
TRBV19,15,.,TRBJ1-4,TRBD1,TGTGCCAGTAGTAGCGGACAGGCAGGTGGTGGAAAACTGTTTTTT,CASSSGQAGGGKLFF
TRBV18,15,once,TRBJ2-2,TRBD1,TGTGCCAGCTCACCGGGACAGGGTCACACCGGGGAGCTGTTTTTT,CASSPGQGHTGELFF
TRBV5-1,15,.,TRBJ2-2,TRBD2,TGCGCCAGCAGACCACTAGCGGGGAACACCGGGGAGCTGTTTTTT,CASRPLAGNTGELFF
TRBV13,15,.,TRBJ2-6,.,TGTGCCAGCAGCTTAGCCAGGGCCGGGGCCAACGTCCTGACTTTC,CASSLARAGANVLTF
TRBV2,17,.,TRBJ2-5,.,TGTGCCAGCAGTGAACCTATATACGCAGGCCCGGAAGAGACCCAGTACTTC,CASSEPIYAGPEETQYF
TRBV27,17,.,TRBJ2-1,.,TGTGCCAGCAGTTTATTTCCCAATCGGCTAGCTAGCAATGAGCAGTTCTTC,CASSLFPNRLASNEQFF
TRBV19,18,.,TRBJ1-4,.,TGTGCCAGTAGTCCGAAACGCGACAGTTTGTCGGCTAATGAAAAACTGTTTTTT,CASSPKRDSLSANEKLFF
TRBV18,14,.,TRBJ1-4,.,TGTGCCAGCTCACCAGGAAATCAGGGTGAAAAACTGTTTTTT,CASSPGNQGEKLFF